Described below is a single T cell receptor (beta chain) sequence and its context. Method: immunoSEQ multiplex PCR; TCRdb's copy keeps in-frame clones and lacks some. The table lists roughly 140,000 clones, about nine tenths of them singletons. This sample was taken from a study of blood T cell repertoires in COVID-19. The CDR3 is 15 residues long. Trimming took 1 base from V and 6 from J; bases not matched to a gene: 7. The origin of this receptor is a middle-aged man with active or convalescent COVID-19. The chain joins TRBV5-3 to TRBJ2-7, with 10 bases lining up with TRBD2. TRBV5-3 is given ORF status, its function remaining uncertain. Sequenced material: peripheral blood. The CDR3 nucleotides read TGTGCCAGAAGCTTGCCTAGCGGGAGCGGTACCGAGCAGTACTTC. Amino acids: CARSLPSGSGTEQYF.